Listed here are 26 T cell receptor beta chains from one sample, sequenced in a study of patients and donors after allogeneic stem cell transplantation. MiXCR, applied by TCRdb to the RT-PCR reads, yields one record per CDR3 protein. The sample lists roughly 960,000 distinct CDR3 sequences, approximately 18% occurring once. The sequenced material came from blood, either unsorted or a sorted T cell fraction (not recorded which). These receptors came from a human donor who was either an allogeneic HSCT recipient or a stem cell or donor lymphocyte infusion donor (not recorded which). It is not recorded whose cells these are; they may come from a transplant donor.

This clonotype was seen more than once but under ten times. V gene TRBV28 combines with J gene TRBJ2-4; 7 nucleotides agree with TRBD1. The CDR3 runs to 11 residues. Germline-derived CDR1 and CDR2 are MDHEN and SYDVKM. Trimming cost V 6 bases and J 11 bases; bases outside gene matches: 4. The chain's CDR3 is CASSDRAVQYF. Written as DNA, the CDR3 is TGTGCCAGCAGCGACAGGGCGGTTCAGTACTTC.

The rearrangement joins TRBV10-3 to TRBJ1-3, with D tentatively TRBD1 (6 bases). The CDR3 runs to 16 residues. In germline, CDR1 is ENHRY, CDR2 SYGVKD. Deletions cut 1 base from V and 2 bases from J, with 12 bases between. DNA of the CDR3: TGTGCCATCAGTGAGTGGGTCACAGGGACTGGAAACACCATATATTTT. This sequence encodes CAISEWVTGTGNTIYF.

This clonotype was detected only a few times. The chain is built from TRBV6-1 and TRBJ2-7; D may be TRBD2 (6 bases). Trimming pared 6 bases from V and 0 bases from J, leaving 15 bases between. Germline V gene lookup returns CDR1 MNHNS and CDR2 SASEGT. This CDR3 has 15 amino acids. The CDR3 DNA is TGTGCCAGCAGGCCCCCGGGACTCACCTCCTACGAGCAGTACTTC. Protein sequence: CASRPPGLTSYEQYF.

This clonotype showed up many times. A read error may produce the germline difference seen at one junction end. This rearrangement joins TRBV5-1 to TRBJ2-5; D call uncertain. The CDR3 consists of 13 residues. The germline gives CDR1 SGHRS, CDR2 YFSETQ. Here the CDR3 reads CASSLARVETQYF. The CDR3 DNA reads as TGTGCCAGCAGTTTAGCTAGGGTAGAGACCCAGTACTTC.

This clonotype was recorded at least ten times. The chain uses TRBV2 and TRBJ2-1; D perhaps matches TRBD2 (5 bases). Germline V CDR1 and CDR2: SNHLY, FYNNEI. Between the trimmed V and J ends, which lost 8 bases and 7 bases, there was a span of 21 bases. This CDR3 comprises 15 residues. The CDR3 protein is CASLLQTAGSNEQFF. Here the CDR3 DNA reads TGTGCCAGCCTACTACAGACGGCTGGGAGTAATGAGCAGTTCTTC.

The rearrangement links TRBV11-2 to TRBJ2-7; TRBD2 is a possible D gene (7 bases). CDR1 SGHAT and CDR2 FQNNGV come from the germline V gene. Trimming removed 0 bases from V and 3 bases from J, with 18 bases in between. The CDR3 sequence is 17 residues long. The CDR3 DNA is TGTGCCAGCAGCTTAGATGGGGAAGCGCGGGGGCTCTACGAGCAGTACTTC. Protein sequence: CASSLDGEARGLYEQYF.

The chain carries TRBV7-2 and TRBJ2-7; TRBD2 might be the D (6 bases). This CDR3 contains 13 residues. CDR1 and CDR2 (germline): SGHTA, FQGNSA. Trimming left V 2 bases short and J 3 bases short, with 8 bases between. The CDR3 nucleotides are TGTGCCAGCAGCTTATTGGAGGGCTACGAGCAGTACTTC. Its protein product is CASSLLEGYEQYF.

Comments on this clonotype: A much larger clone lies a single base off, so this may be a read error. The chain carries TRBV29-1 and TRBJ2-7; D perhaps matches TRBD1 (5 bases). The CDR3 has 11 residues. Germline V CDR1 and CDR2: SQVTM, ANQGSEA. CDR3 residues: CSVNQGYELYF. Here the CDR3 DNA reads TGCAGCGTGAATCAGGGATACGAGCTGTACTTC.

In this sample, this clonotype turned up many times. CDR3 amino acids: CSVENPRDTQYF. The CDR3 region has the DNA TGCAGCGTTGAAAATCCCCGGGATACGCAGTATTTT. V and J are TRBV29-1 and TRBJ2-3, with D uncertain. The CDR3 has 12 amino acids. Germline CDR1 reads SQVTM; CDR2 reads ANQGSEA. V lost 2 bases, J lost 6 bases, and 9 bases lay in between.

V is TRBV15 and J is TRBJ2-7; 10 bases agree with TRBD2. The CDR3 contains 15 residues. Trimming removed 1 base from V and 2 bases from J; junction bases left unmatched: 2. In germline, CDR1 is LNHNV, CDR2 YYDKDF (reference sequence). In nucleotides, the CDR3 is TGTGCCACCAGCAGAGGGACTAGCGGCACCTACGAGCAGTACTTC. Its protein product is CATSRGTSGTYEQYF.

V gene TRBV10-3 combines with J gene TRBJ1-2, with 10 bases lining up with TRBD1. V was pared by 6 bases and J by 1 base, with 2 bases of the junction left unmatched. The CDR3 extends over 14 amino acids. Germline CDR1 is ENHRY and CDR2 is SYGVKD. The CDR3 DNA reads TGTGCCATCAGCGGGACAGGGGTTAACTATGGCTACACCTTC. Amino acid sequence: CAISGTGVNYGYTF.

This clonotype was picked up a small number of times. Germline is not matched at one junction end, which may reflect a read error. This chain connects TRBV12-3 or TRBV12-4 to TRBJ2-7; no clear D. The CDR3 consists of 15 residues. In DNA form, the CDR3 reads TGTGCCAGCAGCTTAGAGACTCGACCCTCCTACGAGCAGTACTTC. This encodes CASSLETRPSYEQYF.

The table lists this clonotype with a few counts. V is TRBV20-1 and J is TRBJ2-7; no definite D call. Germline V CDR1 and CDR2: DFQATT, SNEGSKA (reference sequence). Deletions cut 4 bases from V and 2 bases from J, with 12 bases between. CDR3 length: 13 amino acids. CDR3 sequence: CSANSDHTYEQYF. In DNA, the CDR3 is TGCAGTGCTAACTCAGACCATACCTACGAGCAGTACTTC.

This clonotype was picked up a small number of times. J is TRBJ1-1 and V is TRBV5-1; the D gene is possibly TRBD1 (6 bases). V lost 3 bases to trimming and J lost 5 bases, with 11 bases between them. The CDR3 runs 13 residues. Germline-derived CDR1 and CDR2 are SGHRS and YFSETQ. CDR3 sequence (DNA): TGCGCCAGCAGCTCACCAGGGGTAACTGAAGCTTTCTTT. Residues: CASSSPGVTEAFF.

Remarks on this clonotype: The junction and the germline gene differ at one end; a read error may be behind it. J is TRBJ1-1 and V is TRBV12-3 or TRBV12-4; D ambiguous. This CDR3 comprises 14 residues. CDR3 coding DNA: TGTGCCGGCAGTTTTCGAGCAGCCGACACTGAAGCTTTCTTT. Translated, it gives CAGSFRAADTEAFF.

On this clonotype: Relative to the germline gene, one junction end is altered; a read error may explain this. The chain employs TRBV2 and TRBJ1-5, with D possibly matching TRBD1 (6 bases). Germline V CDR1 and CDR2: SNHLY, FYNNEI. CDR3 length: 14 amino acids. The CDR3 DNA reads TGTGCCAGCAGTCTAGACAGGAAGGGTCAGCCCCATCATTTT. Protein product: CASSLDRKGQPHHF.

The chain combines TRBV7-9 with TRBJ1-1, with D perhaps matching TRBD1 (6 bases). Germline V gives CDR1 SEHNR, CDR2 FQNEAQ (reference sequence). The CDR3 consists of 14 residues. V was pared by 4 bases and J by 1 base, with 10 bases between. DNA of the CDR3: TGTGCCAGCAGCTCGATGACAGGGAACACTGAAGCTTTCTTT. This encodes CASSSMTGNTEAFF.

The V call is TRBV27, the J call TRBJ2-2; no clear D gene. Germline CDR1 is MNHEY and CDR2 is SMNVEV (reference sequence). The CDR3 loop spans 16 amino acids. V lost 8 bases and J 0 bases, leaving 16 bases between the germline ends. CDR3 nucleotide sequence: TGTGCCAGCCGATTAAGTAGGGTCGCGAACACCGGGGAGCTGTTTTTT. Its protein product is CASRLSRVANTGELFF.

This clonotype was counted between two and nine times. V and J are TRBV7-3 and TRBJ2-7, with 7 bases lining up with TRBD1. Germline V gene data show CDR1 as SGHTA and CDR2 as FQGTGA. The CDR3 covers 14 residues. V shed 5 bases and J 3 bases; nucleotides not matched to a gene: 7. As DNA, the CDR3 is TGTGCCAGCAGCCTGACAGGGCCTAACTACGAGCAGTACTTC. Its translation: CASSLTGPNYEQYF.

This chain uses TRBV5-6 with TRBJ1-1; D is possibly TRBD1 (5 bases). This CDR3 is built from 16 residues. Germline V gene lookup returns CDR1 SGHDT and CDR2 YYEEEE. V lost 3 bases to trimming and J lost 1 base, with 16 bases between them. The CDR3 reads CASSSLTESSNTEAFF. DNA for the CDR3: TGTGCCAGCAGCTCTTTGACAGAGTCCTCGAACACTGAAGCTTTCTTT.

The chain's CDR3 is CASSQDNSLNYGYTF. The CDR3 DNA sequence: TGTGCCAGCAGCCAAGATAACAGCCTTAACTATGGCTACACCTTC. The V and J genes are TRBV4-2 and TRBJ1-2; D gene uncertain. The CDR3 runs 15 residues. V lost 0 bases to trimming and J lost 1 base, with 9 bases between them. CDR1 LGHNA and CDR2 YNFKEQ come from the germline V gene.

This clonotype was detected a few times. The CDR3 sequence: CASSVARKSTDTQYF. The CDR3 nucleotides are TGTGCCAGCAGCGTAGCCAGGAAAAGCACAGATACGCAGTATTTT. The chain uses TRBV9 and TRBJ2-3; D uncertain. The CDR3 extends over 15 amino acids. Germline loops: CDR1 SGDLS, CDR2 YYNGEE. Trimming took off 0 bases at V and 0 bases at J, with 8 bases between the two ends.

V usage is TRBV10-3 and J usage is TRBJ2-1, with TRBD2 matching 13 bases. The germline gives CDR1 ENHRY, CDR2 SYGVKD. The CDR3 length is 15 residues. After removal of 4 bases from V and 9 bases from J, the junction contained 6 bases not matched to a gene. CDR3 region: CAISGTSGGAGEQFF. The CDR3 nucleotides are TGTGCCATCAGTGGTACTAGCGGGGGGGCGGGTGAGCAGTTCTTC.

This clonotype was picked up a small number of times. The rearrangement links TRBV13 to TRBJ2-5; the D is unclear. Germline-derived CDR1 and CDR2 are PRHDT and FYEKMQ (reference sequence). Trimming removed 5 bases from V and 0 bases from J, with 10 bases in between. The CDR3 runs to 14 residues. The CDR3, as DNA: TGTGCCAGCAGCAAACAGCCGTACCAAGAGACCCAGTACTTC. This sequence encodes CASSKQPYQETQYF.

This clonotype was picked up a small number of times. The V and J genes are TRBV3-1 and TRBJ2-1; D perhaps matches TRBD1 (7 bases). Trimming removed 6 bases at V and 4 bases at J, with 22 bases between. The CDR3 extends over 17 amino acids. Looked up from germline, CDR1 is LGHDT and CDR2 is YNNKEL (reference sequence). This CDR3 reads CASRRGLGGGSYNEQFF. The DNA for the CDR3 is TGTGCCAGCAGACGAGGACTTGGAGGGGGCTCGTACAATGAGCAGTTCTTC.

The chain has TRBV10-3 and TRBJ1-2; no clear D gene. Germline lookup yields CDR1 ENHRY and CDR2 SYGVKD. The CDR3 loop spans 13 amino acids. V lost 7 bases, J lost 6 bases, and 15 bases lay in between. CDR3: CAITPLAADGYTF. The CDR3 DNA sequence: TGTGCCATCACCCCTTTGGCAGCGGATGGCTACACCTTC.